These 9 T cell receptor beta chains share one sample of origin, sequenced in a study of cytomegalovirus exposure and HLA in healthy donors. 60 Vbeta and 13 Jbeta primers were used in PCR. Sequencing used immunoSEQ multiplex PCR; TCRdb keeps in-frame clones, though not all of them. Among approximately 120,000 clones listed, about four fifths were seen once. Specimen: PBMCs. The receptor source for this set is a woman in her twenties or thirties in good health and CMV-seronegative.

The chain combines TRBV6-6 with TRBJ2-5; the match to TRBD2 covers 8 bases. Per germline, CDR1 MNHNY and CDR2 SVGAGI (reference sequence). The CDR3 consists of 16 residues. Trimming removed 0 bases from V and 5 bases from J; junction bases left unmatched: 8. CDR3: CASSYSYGGGGETQYF. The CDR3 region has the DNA TGTGCCAGCAGTTACTCGTACGGGGGCGGGGGGGAGACCCAGTACTTC.

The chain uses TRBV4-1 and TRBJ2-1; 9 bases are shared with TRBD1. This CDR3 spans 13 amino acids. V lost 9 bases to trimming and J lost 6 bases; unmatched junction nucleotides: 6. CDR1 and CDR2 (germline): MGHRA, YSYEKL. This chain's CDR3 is CARTQTGGNEQFF. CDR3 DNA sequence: TGCGCCAGGACCCAGACAGGGGGCAATGAGCAGTTCTTC.

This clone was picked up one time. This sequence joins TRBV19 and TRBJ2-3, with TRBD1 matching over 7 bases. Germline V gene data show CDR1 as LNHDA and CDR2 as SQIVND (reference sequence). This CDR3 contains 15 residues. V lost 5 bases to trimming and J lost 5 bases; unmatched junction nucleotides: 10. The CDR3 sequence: CASSPGQDFLDTQYF. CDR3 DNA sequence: TGTGCCAGTAGTCCAGGACAGGATTTCTTAGATACGCAGTATTTT.

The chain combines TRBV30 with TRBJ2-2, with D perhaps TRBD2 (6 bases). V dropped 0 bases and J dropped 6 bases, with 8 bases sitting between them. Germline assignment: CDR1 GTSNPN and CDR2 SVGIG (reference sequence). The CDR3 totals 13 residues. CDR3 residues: CAWSVTSSGELFF. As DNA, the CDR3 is TGTGCCTGGAGTGTCACTAGCTCCGGGGAGCTGTTTTTT.

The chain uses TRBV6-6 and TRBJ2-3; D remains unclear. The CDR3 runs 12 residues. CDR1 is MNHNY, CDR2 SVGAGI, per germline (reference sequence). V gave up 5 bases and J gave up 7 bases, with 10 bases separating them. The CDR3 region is CASSEATNTQYF. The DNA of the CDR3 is TGTGCCAGCAGTGAGGCGACCAATACGCAGTATTTT.

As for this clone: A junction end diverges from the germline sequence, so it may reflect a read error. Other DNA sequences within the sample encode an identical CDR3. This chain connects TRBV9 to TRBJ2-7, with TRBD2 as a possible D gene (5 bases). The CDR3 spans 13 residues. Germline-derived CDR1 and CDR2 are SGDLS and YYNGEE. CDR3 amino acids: CASSVGGTYEQYF. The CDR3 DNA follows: TGTGCCAGTAGCGTAGGAGGTACCTACGAGCAGTACTTC.

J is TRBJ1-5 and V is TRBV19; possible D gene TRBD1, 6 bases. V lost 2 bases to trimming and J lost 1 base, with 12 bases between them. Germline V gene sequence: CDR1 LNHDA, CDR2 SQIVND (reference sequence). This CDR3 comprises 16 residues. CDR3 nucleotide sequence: TGTGCCAGTAGTATATGGGCCAGGGGAAGCAATCAGCCCCAGCATTTT. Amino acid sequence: CASSIWARGSNQPQHF.

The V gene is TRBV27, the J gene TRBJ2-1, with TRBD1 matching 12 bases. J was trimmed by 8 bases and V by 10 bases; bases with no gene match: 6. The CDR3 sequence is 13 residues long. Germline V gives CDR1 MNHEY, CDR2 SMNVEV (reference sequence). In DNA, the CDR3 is TGTGCCACCGGGACAGGGGGCGCGTATGAGCAGTTCTTC. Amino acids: CATGTGGAYEQFF.

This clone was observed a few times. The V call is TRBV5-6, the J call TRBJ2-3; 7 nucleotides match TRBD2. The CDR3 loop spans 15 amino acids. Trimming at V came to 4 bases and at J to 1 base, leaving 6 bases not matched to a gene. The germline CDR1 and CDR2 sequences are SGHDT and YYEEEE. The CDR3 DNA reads TGTGCCAGCAGCCTTACTAGCGTGGGCACAGATACGCAGTATTTT. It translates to CASSLTSVGTDTQYF.